Below are 10 T cell receptor beta chains sequenced from a single sample in a study of CD8+ T cells in alopecia areata. In each case, RNA was isolated and then reverse transcribed into cDNA as the sequencing template. Using immunoSEQ multiplex PCR, the repertoire was profiled, and TCRdb retains in-frame clones only, with some absent. The sample comprises about 160,000 clones, approximately 65% of which are singletons, and around 0.91% rests with the top ten. The sample's treatment: oral pan-JAK inhibitor, 5-10 mg twice daily. Here the sequenced sample was CD4+ T cells sorted from blood, taken at week 4, from a patient treated with tofacitinib. Receptor source: a human donor with alopecia areata.

This clone showed up just a few times. The chain couples TRBV4-3 to TRBJ1-2; D is ambiguous. V was cut by 3 bases and J by 3 bases, with 8 bases left in between. The CDR3 is made up of 13 amino acids. Germline lookup yields CDR1 LGHNA and CDR2 YSLEER. The CDR3 here is CASSQGQHYGYTF. As DNA, the CDR3 is TGCGCCAGCAGCCAGGGTCAGCACTATGGCTACACCTTC.

The chain is built from TRBV7-2 and TRBJ2-1, with a tentative D call TRBD2 (6 bases). The germline gives CDR1 SGHTA, CDR2 FQGNSA. With 1 base removed from V and 5 bases from J, the gap between germline ends came to 9 bases. The CDR3 contains 14 residues. Written as DNA, the CDR3 is TGTGCCAGCAGCTTAGGACGGACTAACAATGAGCAGTTCTTC. Translating gives CASSLGRTNNEQFF.

In this sample, this clone turned up a few times. The gene calls are TRBV4-1 and TRBJ1-4; no definite D call. Germline V gives CDR1 MGHRA, CDR2 YSYEKL. V was shortened by 3 bases and J by 7 bases, with 6 bases between the two germline ends. This CDR3 has 12 residues. The CDR3 nucleotides read TGCGCCAGCAGCCATATGGGTGAAAAACTGTTTTTT. Translating it yields CASSHMGEKLFF.

The CDR3 here is CASSQLGSASARGYTF. DNA for the CDR3: TGTGCCAGCAGCCAACTAGGTTCCGCGTCCGCCCGGGGCTACACCTTC. This chain connects TRBV14 to TRBJ1-2; unclear D gene. The CDR3 contains 16 residues. Germline V gives CDR1 SGHDN, CDR2 FVKESK. V was clipped by 2 bases and J by 8 bases, with 21 bases between them.

This clone was seen ten or more times. The chain has TRBV7-2 and TRBJ2-2; tentative D call: TRBD1 (7 bases). Germline V gene lookup returns CDR1 SGHTA and CDR2 FQGNSA. The CDR3 has 13 residues. Trimming left V 5 bases short and J 7 bases short, with 11 bases between. CDR3 DNA: TGTGCCAGCAGCGGAGGGGGCTTCGGGGAGCTGTTTTTT. It encodes CASSGGGFGELFF.

This chain joins TRBV2 and TRBJ2-3; D is tentatively TRBD1 or TRBD2 (5 bases each). Per the germline V gene, CDR1 is SNHLY and CDR2 is FYNNEI. This CDR3 is built from 14 residues. Trimming removed 4 bases from V and 6 bases from J, with 14 bases in between. CDR3 DNA sequence: TGTGCCAGCAGTGTGAACGGGGCCGGGGATACGCAGTATTTT. As protein: CASSVNGAGDTQYF. Variable domain in full (rest from reference TRBV2 and TRBJ2-3): EPEVTQTPSHQVTQMGQEVILRCVPISNHLYFYWYRQILGQKVEFLVSFYNNEISEKSEIFDDQFSVERPDGSNFTLKIRSTKLEDSAMYFCASSVNGAGDTQYFGPGTRLTVL.

This chain joins TRBV2 and TRBJ1-2; weak D call: TRBD1 (5 bases). Trimming stripped 5 bases from V and 4 bases from J, with 17 bases between. This CDR3 region has 15 residues. The germline V gene has CDR1 SNHLY and CDR2 FYNNEI. The chain's CDR3 is CASSRETGTAYGYTF. CDR3 in DNA: TGTGCCAGCAGTCGAGAGACCGGGACCGCCTATGGCTACACCTTC.

In its sample, this clone was seen a few times. The CDR3 sequence: CASSPARGAGDNEQFF. The CDR3 DNA sequence: TGCGCCAGCAGCCCTGCTCGGGGGGCCGGTGACAATGAGCAGTTCTTC. The V gene is TRBV5-1, the J gene TRBJ2-1; D might be TRBD2 (7 bases). The CDR3 sequence is 16 residues long. The germline V and J ends were trimmed by 4 bases and 5 bases, with 19 bases remaining between them. Germline-derived CDR1 and CDR2 are SGHRS and YFSETQ.

This clone was detected once. The rearrangement links TRBV30 to TRBJ1-1, with D hard to call. The CDR3 consists of 14 residues. V was pared by 1 base and J by 0 bases, with 9 bases between. CDR1 GTSNPN and CDR2 SVGIG come from the germline V gene (reference sequence). CDR3 in DNA: TGTGCCTGGAGTGCGACACTCATGAACACTGAAGCTTTCTTT. Its protein is CAWSATLMNTEAFF.

This clone appeared many times. The rearrangement links TRBV6-5 to TRBJ2-1; 9 bases match TRBD2. Germline CDR1 is MNHEY and CDR2 is SVGAGI. The CDR3 is made up of 15 amino acids. The V segment lost 0 bases and the J segment 10 bases; nucleotides outside the gene matches: 7. CDR3 nucleotide sequence: TGTGCCAGCAGTTACTCTCACCAGCGGGGGGTCGAGCAGTTCTTC. Its protein is CASSYSHQRGVEQFF.